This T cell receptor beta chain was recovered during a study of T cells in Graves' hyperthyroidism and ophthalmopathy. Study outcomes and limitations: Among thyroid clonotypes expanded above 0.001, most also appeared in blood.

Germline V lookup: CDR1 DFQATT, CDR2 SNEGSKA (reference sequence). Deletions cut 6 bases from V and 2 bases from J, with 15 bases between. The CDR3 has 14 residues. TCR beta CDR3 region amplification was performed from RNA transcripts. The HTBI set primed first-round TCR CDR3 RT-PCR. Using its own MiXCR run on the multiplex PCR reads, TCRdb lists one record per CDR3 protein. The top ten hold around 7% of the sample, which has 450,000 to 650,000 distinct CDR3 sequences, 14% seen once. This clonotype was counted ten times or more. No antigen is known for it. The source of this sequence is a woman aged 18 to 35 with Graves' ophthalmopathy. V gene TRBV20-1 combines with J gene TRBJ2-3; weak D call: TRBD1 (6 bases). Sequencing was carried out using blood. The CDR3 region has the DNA TGCAGTGCAGCAGGGGCGCAGGACACAGATACGCAGTATTTT. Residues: CSAAGAQDTDTQYF.